A single T cell receptor beta chain is shown here with its context. Its antigen is still unknown. V was shortened by 2 bases and J by 4 bases, with 14 bases between the two germline ends. Germline CDR1 and CDR2: MNHEY and SVGAGI. The CDR3 sequence is 15 residues long. The record originates from a study of T-cell memory formation after mild COVID-19. Study findings and constraints: A balance of CD4 and CD8 characterized clones contracting day 15 to 85, whereas later expanders leaned CD4+.

TCRdb called the 5' RACE reads again in MiXCR, with one record for every CDR3 protein. The sample carries 150,000 to 200,000 distinct CDR3 sequences, 16% recorded once. The sequenced sample was PBMCs or a T cell subset sorted from them (not recorded which). The V gene is TRBV6-5, the J gene TRBJ1-2; tentative D call: TRBD1 (5 bases). The TCR was taken from an adult woman who had mild COVID-19 (a few samples of this study predate the infection). Cell type and time point are not known. CDR3 DNA: TGTGCCAGCAGTTACGGGACGGCTCGGGGCTATGGCTACACCTTC. This sequence encodes CASSYGTARGYGYTF.